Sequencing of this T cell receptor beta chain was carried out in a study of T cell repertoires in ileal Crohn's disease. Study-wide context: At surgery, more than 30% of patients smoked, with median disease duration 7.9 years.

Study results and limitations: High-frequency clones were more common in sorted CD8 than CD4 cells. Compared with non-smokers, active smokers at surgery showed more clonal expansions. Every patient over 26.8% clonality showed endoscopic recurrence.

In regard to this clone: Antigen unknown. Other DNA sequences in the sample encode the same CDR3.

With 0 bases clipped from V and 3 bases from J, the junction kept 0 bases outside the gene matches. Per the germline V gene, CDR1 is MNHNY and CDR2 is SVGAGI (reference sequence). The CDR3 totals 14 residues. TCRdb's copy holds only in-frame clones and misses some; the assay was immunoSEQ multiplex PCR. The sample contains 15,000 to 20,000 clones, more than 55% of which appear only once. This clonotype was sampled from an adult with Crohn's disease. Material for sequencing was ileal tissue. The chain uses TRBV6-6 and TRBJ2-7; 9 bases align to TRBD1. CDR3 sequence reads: CASSYSTGGYEQYF. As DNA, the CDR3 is TGTGCCAGCAGTTACTCGACAGGGGGCTACGAGCAGTACTTC.